A single TCR beta chain is shown here with its context. Its matching antigen is unknown. This record comes from a study of Ad26.COV2.S vaccination and SARS-CoV-2 variants. Study-wide results and caveats: There was reportedly substantial breadth in spike-specific CD8+ and CD4+ T cell responses after vaccination.

The CDR3 has 15 amino acids. V lost 6 bases to trimming and J lost 7 bases, with 18 bases between them. The germline CDR1 and CDR2 sequences are MDHEN and SYDVKM. Assay used: immunoSEQ multiplex PCR; TCRdb lists only in-frame clones, some missing. The sample consists of about 350,000 clones, approximately 90% of them appearing once. Treatment denoted: around 19 received Ad26.COV2.S at low or high dose, single or two shots; five or six received placebo; per-sample allocation not given. The study sampled participants on day 63 after the first vaccine or placebo injection. Sequencing used peripheral blood, obtained in a trial of Ad26.COV2.S vaccine versus placebo. The chain is built from TRBV28 and TRBJ2-2; a weak D match, TRBD2 (6 bases). The TCR originated in a person aged 18 to 59 who received the Ad26.COV2.S COVID-19 vaccine or a placebo. CDR3 nucleotides: TGTGCCAGCAGCCTAGCGCCCCCGCGGGGCGGGGAGCTGTTTTTT. Protein sequence: CASSLAPPRGGELFF.